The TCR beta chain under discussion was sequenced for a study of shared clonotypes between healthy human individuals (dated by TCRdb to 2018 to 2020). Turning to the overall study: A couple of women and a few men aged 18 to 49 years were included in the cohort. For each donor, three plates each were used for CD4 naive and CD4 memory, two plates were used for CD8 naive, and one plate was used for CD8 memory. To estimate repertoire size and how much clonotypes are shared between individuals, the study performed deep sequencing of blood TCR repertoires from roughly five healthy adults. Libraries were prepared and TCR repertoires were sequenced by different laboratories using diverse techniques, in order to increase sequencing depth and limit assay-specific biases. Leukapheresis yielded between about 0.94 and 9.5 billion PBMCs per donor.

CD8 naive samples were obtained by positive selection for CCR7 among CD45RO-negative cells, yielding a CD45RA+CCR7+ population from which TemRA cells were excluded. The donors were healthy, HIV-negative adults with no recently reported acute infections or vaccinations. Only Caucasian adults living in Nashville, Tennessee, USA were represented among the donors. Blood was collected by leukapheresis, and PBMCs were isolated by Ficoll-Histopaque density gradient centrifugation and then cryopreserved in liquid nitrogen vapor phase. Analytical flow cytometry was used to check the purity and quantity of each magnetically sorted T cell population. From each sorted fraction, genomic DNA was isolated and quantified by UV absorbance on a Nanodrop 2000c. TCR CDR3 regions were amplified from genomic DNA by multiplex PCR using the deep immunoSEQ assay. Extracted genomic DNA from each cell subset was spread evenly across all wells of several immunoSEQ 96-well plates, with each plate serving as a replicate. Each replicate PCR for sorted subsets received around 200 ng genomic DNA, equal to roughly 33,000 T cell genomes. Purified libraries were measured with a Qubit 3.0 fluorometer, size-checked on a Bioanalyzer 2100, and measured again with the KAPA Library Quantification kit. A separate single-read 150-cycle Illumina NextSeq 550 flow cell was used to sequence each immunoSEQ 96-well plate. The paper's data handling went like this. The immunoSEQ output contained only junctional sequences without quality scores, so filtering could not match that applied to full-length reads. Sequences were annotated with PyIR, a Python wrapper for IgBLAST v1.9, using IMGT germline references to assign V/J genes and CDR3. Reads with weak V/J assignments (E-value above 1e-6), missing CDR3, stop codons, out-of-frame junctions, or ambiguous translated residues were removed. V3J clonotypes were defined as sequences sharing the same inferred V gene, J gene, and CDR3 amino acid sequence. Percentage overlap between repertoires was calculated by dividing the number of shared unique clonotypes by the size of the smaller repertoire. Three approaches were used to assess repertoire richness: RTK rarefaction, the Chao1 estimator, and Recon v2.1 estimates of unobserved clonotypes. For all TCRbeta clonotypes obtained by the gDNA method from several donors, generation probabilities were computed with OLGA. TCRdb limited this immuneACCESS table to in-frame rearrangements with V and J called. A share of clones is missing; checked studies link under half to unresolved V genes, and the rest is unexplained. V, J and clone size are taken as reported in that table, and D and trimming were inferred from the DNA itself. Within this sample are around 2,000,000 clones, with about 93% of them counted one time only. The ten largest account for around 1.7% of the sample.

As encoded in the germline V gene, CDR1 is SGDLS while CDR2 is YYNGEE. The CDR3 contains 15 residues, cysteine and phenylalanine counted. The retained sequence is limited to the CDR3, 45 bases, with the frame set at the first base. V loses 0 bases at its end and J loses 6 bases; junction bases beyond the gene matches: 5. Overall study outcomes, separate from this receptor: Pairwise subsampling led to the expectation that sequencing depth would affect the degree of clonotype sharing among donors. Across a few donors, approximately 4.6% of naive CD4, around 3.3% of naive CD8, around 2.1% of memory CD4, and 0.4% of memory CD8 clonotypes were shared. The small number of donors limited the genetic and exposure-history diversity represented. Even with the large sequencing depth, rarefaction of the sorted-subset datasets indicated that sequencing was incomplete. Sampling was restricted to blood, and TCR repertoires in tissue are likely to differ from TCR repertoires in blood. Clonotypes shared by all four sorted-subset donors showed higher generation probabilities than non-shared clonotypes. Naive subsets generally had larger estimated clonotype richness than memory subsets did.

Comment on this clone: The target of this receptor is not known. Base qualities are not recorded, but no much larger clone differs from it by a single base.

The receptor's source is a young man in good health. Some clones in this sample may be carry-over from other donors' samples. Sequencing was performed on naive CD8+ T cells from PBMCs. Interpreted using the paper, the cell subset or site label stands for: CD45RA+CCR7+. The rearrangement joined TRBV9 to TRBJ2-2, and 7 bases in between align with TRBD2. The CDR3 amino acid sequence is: CASSVGGGLAGELFF. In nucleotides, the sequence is TGTGCCAGCAGCGTAGGGGGAGGGTTGGCCGGGGAGCTGTTTTTT.